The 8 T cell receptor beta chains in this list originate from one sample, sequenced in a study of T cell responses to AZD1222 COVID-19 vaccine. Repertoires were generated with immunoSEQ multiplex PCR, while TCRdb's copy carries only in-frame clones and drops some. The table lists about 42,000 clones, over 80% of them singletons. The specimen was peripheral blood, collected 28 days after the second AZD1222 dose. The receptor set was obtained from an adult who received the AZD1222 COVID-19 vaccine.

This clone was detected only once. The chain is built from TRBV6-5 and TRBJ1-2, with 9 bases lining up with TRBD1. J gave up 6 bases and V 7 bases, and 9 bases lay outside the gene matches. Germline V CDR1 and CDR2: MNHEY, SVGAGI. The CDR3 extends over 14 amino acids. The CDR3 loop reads CASTPGQGINGYTF. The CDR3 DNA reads TGTGCCAGCACACCGGGACAGGGAATAAATGGCTACACCTTC.

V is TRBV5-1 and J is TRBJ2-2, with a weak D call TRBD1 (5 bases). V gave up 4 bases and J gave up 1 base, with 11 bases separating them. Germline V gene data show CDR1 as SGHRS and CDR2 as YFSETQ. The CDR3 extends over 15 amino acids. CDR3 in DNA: TGCGCCAGCAGCCCGACAGCCTTGAACACCGGGGAGCTGTTTTTT. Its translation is CASSPTALNTGELFF.

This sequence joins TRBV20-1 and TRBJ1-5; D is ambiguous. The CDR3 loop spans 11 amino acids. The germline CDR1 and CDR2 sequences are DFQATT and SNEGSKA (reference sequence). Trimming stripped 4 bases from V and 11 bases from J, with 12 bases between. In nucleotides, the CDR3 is TGCAGTGCTACCCGAGCAGGTTCCCAGCATTTT. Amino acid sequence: CSATRAGSQHF.

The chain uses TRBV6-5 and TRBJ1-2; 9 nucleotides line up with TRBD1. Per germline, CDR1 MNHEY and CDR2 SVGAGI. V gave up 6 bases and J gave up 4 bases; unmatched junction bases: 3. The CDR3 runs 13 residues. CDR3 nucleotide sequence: TGTGCCAGCAGGAAGACAGGGGGCTATGGCTACACCTTC. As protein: CASRKTGGYGYTF.

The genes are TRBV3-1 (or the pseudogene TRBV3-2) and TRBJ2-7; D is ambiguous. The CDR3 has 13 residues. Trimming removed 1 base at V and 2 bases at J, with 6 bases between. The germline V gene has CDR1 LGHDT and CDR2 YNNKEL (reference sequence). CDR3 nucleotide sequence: TGTGCCAGCAGCCAAGGTTTTGCCTACGAGCAGTACTTC. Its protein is CASSQGFAYEQYF.

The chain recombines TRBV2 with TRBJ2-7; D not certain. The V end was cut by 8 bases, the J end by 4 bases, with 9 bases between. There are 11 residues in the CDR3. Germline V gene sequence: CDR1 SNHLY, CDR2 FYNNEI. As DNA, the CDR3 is TGTGCCAGCGGCCTCTTGTACGAGCAGTACTTC. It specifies CASGLLYEQYF.

The CDR3 is CASSFPRETQYF. CDR3 bases: TGTGCCAGCAGTTTCCCCCGGGAGACCCAGTACTTC. This sequence joins TRBV12-3 or TRBV12-4 and TRBJ2-5, with D hard to call. The CDR3 runs 12 residues. V was cut by 3 bases and J by 5 bases, with 7 bases left in between.

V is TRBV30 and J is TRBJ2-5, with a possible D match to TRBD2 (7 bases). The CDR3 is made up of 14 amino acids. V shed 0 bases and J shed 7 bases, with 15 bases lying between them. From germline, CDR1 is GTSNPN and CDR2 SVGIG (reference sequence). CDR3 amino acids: CAWSVLGGVGTQYF. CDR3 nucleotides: TGTGCCTGGAGTGTCCTAGGGGGGGTGGGGACCCAGTACTTC. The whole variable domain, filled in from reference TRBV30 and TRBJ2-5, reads SQTIHQWPATLVQPVGSPLSLECTVEGTSNPNLYWYRQAAGRGLQLLFYSVGIGQISSEVPQNLSASRPQDRQFILSSKKLLLSDSGFYLCAWSVLGGVGTQYFGPGTRLLVL.